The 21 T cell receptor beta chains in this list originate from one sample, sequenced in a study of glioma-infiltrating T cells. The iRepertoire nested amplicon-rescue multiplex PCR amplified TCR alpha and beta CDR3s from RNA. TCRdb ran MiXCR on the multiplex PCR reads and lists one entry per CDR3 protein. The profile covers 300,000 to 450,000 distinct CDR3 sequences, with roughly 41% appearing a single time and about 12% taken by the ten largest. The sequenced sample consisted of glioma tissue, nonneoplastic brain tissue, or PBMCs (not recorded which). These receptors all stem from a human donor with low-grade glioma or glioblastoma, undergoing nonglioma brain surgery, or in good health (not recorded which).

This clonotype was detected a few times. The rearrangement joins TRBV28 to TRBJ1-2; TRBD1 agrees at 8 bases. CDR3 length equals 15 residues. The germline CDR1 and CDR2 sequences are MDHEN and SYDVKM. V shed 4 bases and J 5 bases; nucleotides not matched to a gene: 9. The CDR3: CASSSGTGHWYGYTF. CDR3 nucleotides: TGTGCCAGCAGTTCAGGGACAGGACATTGGTATGGCTACACCTTC.

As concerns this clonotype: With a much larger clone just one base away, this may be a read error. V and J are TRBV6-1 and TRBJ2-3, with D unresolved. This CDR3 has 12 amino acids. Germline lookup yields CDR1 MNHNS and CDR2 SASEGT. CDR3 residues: CVSSPMTDTQYF. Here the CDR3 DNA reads TGTGTCAGCAGCCCGATGACAGATACGCAGTATTTT.

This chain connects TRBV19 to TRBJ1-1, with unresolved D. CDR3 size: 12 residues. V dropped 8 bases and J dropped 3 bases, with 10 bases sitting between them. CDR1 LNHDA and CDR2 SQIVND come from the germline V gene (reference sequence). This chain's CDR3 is CASRLAYTEAFF. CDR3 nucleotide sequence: TGTGCCAGTCGGTTGGCGTACACTGAAGCTTTCTTT.

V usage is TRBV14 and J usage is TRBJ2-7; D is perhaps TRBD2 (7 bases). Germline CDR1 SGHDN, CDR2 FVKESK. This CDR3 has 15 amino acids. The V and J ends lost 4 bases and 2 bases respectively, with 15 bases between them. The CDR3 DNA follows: TGTGCCAGCAGCCCGCTGCGGGGGCTACCCTACGAGCAGTACTTC. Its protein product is CASSPLRGLPYEQYF.

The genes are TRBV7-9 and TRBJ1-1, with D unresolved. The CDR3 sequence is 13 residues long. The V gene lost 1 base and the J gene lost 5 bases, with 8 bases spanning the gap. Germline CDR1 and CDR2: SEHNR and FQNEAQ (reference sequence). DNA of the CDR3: TGTGCCAGCAGCTTAGAGCCAGGAACTGAAGCTTTCTTT. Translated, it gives CASSLEPGTEAFF.

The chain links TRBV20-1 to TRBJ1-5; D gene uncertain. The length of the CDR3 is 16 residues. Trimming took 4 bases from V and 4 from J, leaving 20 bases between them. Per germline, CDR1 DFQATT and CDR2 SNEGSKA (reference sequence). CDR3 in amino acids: CSAKVLWADRNQPQHF. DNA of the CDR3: TGCAGTGCTAAGGTTCTATGGGCAGATAGAAATCAGCCCCAGCATTTT.

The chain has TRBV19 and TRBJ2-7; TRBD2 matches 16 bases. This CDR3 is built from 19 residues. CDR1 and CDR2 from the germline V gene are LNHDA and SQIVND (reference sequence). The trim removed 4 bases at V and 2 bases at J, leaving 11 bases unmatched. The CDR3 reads CASSTSGLAGGLTTYEQYF. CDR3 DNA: TGTGCCAGTAGTACGTCGGGACTAGCGGGAGGGCTAACCACCTACGAGCAGTACTTC. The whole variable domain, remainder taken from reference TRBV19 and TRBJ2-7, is DGGITQSPKYLFRKEGQNVTLSCEQNLNHDAMYWYRQDPGQGLRLIYYSQIVNDFQKGDIAEGYSVSREKKESFPLTVTSAQKNPTAFYLCASSTSGLAGGLTTYEQYFGPGTRLTVT.

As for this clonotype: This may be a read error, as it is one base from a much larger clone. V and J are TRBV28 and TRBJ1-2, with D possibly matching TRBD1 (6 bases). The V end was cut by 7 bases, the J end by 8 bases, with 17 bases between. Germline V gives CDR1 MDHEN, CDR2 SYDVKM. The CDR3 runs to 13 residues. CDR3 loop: CASTRDTPEGYTF. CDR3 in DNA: TGTGCCAGCACTAGGGACACCCCCGAGGGCTACACCTTC.

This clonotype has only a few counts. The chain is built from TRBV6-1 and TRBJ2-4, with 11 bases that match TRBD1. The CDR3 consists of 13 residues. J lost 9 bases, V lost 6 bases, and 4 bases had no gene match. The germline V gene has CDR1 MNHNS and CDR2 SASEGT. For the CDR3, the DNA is TGTGCCAGCAGCGGGACAGGGGGTCGCATTCAGTACTTC. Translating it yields CASSGTGGRIQYF.

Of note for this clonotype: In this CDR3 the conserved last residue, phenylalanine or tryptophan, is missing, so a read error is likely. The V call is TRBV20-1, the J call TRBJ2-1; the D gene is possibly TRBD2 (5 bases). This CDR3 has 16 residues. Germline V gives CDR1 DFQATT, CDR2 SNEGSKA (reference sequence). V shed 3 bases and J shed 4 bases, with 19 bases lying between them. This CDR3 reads CSARDQRAELYNEQFI. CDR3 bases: TGCAGTGCTAGGGATCAAAGAGCGGAGCTGTACAATGAGCAGTTCATC.

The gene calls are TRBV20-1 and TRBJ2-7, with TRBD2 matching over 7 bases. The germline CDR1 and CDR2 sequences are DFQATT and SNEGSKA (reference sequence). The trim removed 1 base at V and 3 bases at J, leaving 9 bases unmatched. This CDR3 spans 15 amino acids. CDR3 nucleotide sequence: TGCAGTGCTAGAGCGAAGGGGACTAATTTCTACGAGCAGTACTTC. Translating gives CSARAKGTNFYEQYF.

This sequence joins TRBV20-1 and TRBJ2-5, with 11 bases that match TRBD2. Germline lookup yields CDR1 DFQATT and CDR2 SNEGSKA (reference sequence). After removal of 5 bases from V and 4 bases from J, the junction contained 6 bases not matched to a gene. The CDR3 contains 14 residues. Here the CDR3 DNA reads TGCAGTGCTCCACTAGCGGGAGTGGGAGAGACCCAGTACTTC. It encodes CSAPLAGVGETQYF.

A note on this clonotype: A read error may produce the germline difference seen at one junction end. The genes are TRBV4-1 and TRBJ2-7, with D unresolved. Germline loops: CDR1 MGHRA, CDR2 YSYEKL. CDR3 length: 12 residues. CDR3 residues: CASRQDGYEQYF. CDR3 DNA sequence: TGCGCCAGCAGACAAGACGGCTACGAGCAGTACTTC.

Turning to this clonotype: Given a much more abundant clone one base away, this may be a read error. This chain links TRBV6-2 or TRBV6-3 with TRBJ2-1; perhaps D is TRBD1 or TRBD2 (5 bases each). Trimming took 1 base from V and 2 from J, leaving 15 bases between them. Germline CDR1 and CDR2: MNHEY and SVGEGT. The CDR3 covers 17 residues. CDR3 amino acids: CASSYLGLATTYNEQFF. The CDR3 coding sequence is TGTGCCAGCAGTTACTTGGGGCTAGCTACTACCTACAATGAGCAGTTCTTC.

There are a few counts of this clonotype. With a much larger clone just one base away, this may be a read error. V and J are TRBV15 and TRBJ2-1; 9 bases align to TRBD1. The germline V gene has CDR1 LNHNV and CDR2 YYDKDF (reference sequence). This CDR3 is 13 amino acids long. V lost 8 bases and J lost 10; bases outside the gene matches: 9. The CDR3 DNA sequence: TGTGCCACCGCCCGGGACAGGGTGGACGAGCAGTTCTTC. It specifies CATARDRVDEQFF.

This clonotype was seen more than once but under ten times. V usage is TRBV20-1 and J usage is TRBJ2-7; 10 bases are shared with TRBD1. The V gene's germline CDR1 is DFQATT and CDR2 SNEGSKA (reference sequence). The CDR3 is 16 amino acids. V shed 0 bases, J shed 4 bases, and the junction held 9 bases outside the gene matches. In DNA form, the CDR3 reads TGCAGTGCTAGAGATGGCTCGGGGACAGGGGCTTACGAGCAGTACTTC. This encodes CSARDGSGTGAYEQYF.

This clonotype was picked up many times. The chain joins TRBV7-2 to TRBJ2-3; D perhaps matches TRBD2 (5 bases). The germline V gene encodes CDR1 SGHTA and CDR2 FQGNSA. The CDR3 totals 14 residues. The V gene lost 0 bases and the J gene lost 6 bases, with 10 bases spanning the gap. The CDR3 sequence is CASSLAGEDDTQYF. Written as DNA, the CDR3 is TGTGCCAGCAGCTTAGCGGGAGAAGATGATACGCAGTATTTT.

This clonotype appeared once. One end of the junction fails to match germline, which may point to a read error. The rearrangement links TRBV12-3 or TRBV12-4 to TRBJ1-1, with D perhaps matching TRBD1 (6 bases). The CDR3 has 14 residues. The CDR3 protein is CASSLDRANAEDFF. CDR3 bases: TGTGCCAGCAGTTTAGACAGGGCGAACGCTGAAGATTTCTTT.

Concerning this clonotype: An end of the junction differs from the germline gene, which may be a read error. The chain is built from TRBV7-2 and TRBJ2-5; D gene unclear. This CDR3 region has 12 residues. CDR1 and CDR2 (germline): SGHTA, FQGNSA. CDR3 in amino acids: CARSLVPMIQYF. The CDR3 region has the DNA TGTGCCAGGAGCTTAGTTCCCATGATCCAGTACTTC.

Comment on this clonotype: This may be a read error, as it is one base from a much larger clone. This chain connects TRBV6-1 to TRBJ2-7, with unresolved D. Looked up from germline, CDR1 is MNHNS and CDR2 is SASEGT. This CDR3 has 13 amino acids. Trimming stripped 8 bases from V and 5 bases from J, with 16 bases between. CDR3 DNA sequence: TGTGCCAGCGCCTCCTATCGGACGCACGAGCAGTACTTC. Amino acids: CASASYRTHEQYF.

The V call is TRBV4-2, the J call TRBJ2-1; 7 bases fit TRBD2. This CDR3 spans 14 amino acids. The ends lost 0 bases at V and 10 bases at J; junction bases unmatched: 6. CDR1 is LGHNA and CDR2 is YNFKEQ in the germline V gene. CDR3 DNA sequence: TGTGCCAGCAGCCAAGATCGGGGTAGCGGGGAGCAGTTCTTC. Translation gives CASSQDRGSGEQFF.